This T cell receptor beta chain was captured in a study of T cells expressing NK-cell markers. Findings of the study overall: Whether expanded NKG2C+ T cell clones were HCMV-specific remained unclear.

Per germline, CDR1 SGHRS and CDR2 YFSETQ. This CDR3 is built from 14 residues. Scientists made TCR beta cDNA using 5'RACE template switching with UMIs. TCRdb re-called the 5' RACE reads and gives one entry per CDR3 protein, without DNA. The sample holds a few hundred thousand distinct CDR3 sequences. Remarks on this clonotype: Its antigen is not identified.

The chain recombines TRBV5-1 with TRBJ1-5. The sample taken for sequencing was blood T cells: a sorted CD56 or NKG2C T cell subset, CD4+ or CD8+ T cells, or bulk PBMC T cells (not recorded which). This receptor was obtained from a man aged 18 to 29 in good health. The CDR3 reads CASSLGPQGQPQHF. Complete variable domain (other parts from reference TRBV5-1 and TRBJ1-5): KAGVTQTPRYLIKTRGQQVTLSCSPISGHRSVSWYQQTPGQGLQFLFEYFSETQRNKGNFPGRFSGRQFSNSRSEMNVSTLELGDSALYLCASSLGPQGQPQHFGDGTRLSIL.